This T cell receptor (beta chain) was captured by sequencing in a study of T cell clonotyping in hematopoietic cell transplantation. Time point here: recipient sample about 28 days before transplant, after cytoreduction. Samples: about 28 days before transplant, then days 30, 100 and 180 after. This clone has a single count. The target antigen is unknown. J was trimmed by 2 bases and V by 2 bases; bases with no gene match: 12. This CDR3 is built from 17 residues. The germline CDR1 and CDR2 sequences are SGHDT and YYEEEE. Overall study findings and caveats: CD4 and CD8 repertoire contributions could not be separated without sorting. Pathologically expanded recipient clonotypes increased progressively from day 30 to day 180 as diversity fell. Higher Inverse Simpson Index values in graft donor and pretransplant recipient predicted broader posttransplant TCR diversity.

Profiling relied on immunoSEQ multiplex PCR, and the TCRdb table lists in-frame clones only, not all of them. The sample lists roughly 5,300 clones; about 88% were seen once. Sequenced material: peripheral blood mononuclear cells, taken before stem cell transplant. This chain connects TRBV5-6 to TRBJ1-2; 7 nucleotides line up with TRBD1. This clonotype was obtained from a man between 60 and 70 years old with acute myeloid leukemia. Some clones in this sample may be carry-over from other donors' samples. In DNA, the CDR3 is TGTGCCAGCAGCTTAGTAGGGTGGTCGGGACAGAACTATGGCTACACCTTC. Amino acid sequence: CASSLVGWSGQNYGYTF.